A selection of T cell receptor beta chains follows, all from one sample in a study of regulatory T cells in long-lasting Graves disease. Each CDR3 protein gets one entry after TCRdb re-called the multiplex PCR reads with MiXCR. The sample has over 300,000 distinct CDR3 sequences; less than 20% are singletons. Sequencing was performed on peripheral blood mononuclear cells (PBMCs), taken when the disease was refractory, from a patient treated with antithyroid drugs. Receptors were obtained from a female donor with Graves disease. The CDR3 runs from the conserved cysteine through the conserved F or W. A D gene is named only where the DNA matches it firmly. Part of the rows lack a size; the others show once, few, many or a class for expanded clones.

>TRBJ1-1|TRBV5-1|many|.|13
TGCGCCAGCAGCTTACCCCCTGAAACTGAAGCTTTCTTT
CASSLPPETEAFF
>TRBJ1-6|TRBV15|many|.|15
TGTGCCACCAGCAGGGGGGTATCGTATAATTCACCCCTCCACTTT
CATSRGVSYNSPLHF
>TRBJ2-5|TRBV7-9|many|TRBD1|16
TGTGCCAGCAGCCTGGTGAGACAGGGGAAACGAGAGACCCAGTACTTC
CASSLVRQGKRETQYF
>TRBJ2-5|TRBV11-2|many|TRBD1|16
TGTGCCAGCAGGCAACGGGACAGCGATAACCAAGAGACCCAGTACTTC
CASRQRDSDNQETQYF
>TRBJ1-4|TRBV27|many|TRBD1|14
TGTGCCAGCAGTTTCCAGGGGGCGCACGAAAAACTGTTTTTT
CASSFQGAHEKLFF
>TRBJ1-3|TRBV3-1|.|.|15
TGTGCCAGCAGCCAAGTACGGGGGACTGGAAACACCATATATTTT
CASSQVRGTGNTIYF
>TRBJ1-5|TRBV7-2|many|TRBD1|17
TGTGCCAGCAGCCCCGGGACCGGGACAGGTTTCAATCAGCCCCAGCATTTT
CASSPGTGTGFNQPQHF
>TRBJ2-3|TRBV28|.|.|14
TGTGCCAGCAGTGATCAGGGGGGAGCGGCTACGCAGTATTTT
CASSDQGGAATQYF
>TRBJ1-1|TRBV5-1|few|.|13
TGCGCCAGCAGCGGGGCGGGGCGCCCTTCGGCTTTCTTT
CASSGAGRPSAFF
>TRBJ1-4|TRBV20-1|many|TRBD1|15
TGCAGTGCTAGAGAGGACAGGGGGATTAGTGAAAAACTGTTTTTT
CSAREDRGISEKLFF
>TRBJ1-6|TRBV11-2|many|.|13
TGTGCCAGCAGCACTGGGGAAAATTCACCCCTCCACTTT
CASSTGENSPLHF
>TRBJ2-7|TRBV7-2|many|.|13
TGTGCCAGCAGTAGGCAGGGATACAGCGAGCAGTACTTC
CASSRQGYSEQYF
>TRBJ2-5|TRBV7-2|many|TRBD1|14
TGTGCCAGCGGTCAGCAGGGGGTGCAAGAGACCCAGTACTTC
CASGQQGVQETQYF
>TRBJ2-1|TRBV20-1|.|.|15
TGCAGTGCTAGAGATCTAACAGGGATTTACAATGAGCAGTTCTTC
CSARDLTGIYNEQFF
>TRBJ2-3|TRBV12-3/TRBV12-4|few|.|13
TGTGCCAGCAGCCGACGAGCCCCTGATACGCAGTATTTT
CASSRRAPDTQYF
>TRBJ2-7|TRBV11-2|many|TRBD1|19
TGTGCCAGCAGCTTAGCAGTAGTCCCGTCCGGGACAGTACTCTACGAGCAGTACTTC
CASSLAVVPSGTVLYEQYF
>TRBJ1-4|TRBV3-1|many|.|14
TGTGCCAGCAGCCAAAACACGATGAATGAAAAACTGTTTTTT
CASSQNTMNEKLFF
>TRBJ2-5|TRBV28|many|.|16
TGTGCCAGCAGTCCGATATTAGGCGACCCCGGAGAGACCCAGTACTTC
CASSPILGDPGETQYF
>TRBJ1-5|TRBV3-1|many|.|13
TGTGCCAGCAGCCGAGCGGGGAATCAGCCCCAGCATTTT
CASSRAGNQPQHF
>TRBJ1-5|TRBV28|many|.|14
TGTGCCAGCAGTTTCGGTCTGGGGGGTCAGCCCCAGCATTTT
CASSFGLGGQPQHF
>TRBJ2-1|TRBV2|few|.|11
TGTGCCATGGGGCAAAACAATGAGCAGTTCTTC
CAMGQNNEQFF
>TRBJ1-5|TRBV20-1|many|.|14
TGCAGTGCTAGTAACGGACAGCTCAATCAGCCCCAGCATTTT
CSASNGQLNQPQHF
>TRBJ2-2|TRBV11-3|.|.|14
TGTGCCAGCAGCTTTATTGAAAGCACCGGGGAGCTGTTTTTT
CASSFIESTGELFF
>TRBJ1-4|TRBV2|many|TRBD1|13
TGTGCCAGCAAGACAGGGAAGAATGAAAAACTGTTTTTT
CASKTGKNEKLFF
>TRBJ2-7|TRBV11-2|few|TRBD2|15
TGTGCCAGCAGCGACAAGCGGGGTCGCTCCTACGAGCAGTACTTC
CASSDKRGRSYEQYF
>TRBJ1-2|TRBV2|many|TRBD1|17
TGTGCCAGCAGCGAGTGGCAGGGGGCGCTGGGAGGCGGGGGCTACACCTTC
CASSEWQGALGGGGYTF
>TRBJ1-1|TRBV27|many|TRBD1|14
TGTGCCAGCAGTTTGACAGGGTGGCACACTGAAGCTTTCTTT
CASSLTGWHTEAFF
>TRBJ2-1|TRBV29-1|.|TRBD1|13
TGCAGCGCAGAACCGACAGGGGCGTATGAGCAGTTCTTC
CSAEPTGAYEQFF
>TRBJ2-5|TRBV7-9|many|.|15
TGTGCCAGCAGCTTGGTCGAGGGACCTCAAGAGACCCAGTACTTC
CASSLVEGPQETQYF
>TRBJ2-7|TRBV4-1|many|.|18
TGCGCCAGCAGCCAAGGGGCCGCTGGGATGCTAGCTCCTGACGAGCAGTACTTC
CASSQGAAGMLAPDEQYF
>TRBJ1-1|TRBV9|many|.|16
TGTGCCAGCAGCGTAGATTTGGGGGTAGGGAACACTGAAGCTTTCTTT
CASSVDLGVGNTEAFF
>TRBJ1-5|TRBV12-3/TRBV12-4|.|.|15
TGTGCCAGTAGTTTGACGGAAACTCCTGGACAGCCCCAGCATTTT
CASSLTETPGQPQHF
>TRBJ1-1|TRBV6-5|.|.|16
TGTGCCAGCAGTTACTCGAGTGGGGGCGCGGGCACTGAAGCTTTCTTT
CASSYSSGGAGTEAFF
>TRBJ1-1|TRBV20-1|many|.|13
TGCAGTGCTAGAGATTTGAGGTCCACTGAAGCTTTCTTT
CSARDLRSTEAFF
>TRBJ2-5|TRBV2|.|TRBD2|14
TGTGCCAGCAGGAGGCGGGGGGCAGAAGAGACCCAGTACTTC
CASRRRGAEETQYF
>TRBJ1-2|TRBV6-6|.|TRBD1|16
TGTGCCAGCAGTTACTCGGGCGGACAGGGCAACTATGGCTACACCTTC
CASSYSGGQGNYGYTF
>TRBJ1-2|TRBV28|many|TRBD1|14
TGTGCCAGCAAGGGACAGGGGAGGAACTATGGCTACACCTTC
CASKGQGRNYGYTF
>TRBJ1-5|TRBV30|.|TRBD1|16
TGTGCCTGGAGTGTACTAGGGACAGGGTTCAATCAGCCCCAGCATTTT
CAWSVLGTGFNQPQHF
>TRBJ1-5|TRBV7-9|.|TRBD1|17
TGTGCCAGCAGCTTAGTCGGGCGACAGGGGGTGAGTCAGCCCCAGCATTTT
CASSLVGRQGVSQPQHF
>TRBJ2-7|TRBV6-5|many|TRBD2|16
TGTGCCAGCAGTTCCAAAGAAAGCGGGAGGTCCTACGAGCAGTACTTC
CASSSKESGRSYEQYF
>TRBJ2-7|TRBV11-1|many|TRBD1|14
TGTGCCAGCAGCACCGGGACAGGGTCTAATGAGCAGTACTTC
CASSTGTGSNEQYF
>TRBJ2-5|TRBV2|many|.|14
TGTGCCAGCAGTGAAGGGGTAGGGCGAGAGACCCAGTACTTC
CASSEGVGRETQYF
>TRBJ1-5|TRBV19|few|TRBD1|15
TGTGCCAGTAGAAGCAGGGGGAGTAGCAATCAGCCCCAGCATTTT
CASRSRGSSNQPQHF
>TRBJ1-4|TRBV7-9|few|.|11
TGTGCCAGCAGCTATCAGGAAAAACTGTTTTTT
CASSYQEKLFF
>TRBJ2-2|TRBV18|few|TRBD1|17
TGTGCCAGCTCACCACTGACGGGACAGGGGAACACCGGGGAGCTGTTTTTT
CASSPLTGQGNTGELFF
>TRBJ2-5|TRBV2|many|.|14
TGTGCCAGTTCCGTAGACAGGTACCAAGAGACCCAGTACTTC
CASSVDRYQETQYF
>TRBJ2-2|TRBV12-3/TRBV12-4|few|.|15
TGTGCCACCCGCCGTGGCGGGACCCACACCGGGGAGCTGTTTTTT
CATRRGGTHTGELFF
>TRBJ2-3|TRBV11-3|few|TRBD1|15
TGTGCCAGCAGCTGGAACTCTGGACAGGGAGATACGCAGTATTTT
CASSWNSGQGDTQYF
>TRBJ2-7|TRBV7-9|few|.|14
TGTGCCAGCAGCTTATCGGCAGCGGACTACGAGCAGTACTTC
CASSLSAADYEQYF
>TRBJ2-7|TRBV10-3|.|.|12
TGTGCCATCAGTGAGAGAGGGAGCGAGCAGTACTTC
CAISERGSEQYF
>TRBJ1-2|TRBV28|once|.|10
TGTGCCAGCAAGACAGAGGGCTACACCTTC
CASKTEGYTF
>TRBJ2-7|TRBV7-9|few|TRBD1|15
TGTGCCTGCAGTGGAACCCGGACAGGGGTCGGCGAGCAGTACTTC
CACSGTRTGVGEQYF
>TRBJ1-1|TRBV7-9|many|.|13
TGTGCCTCACGTGAGGACATGAACACTGAAGCTTTCTTT
CASREDMNTEAFF
>TRBJ2-5|TRBV9|few|.|13
TGTGCCAGCAGCCCGACCTCGGGCGGGACCCAGTACTTC
CASSPTSGGTQYF
>TRBJ2-4|TRBV20-1|.|.|13
TGCAGTGCTAGGGAGGGCCCGGAAAACATTCAGTACTTC
CSAREGPENIQYF
>TRBJ1-5|TRBV27|.|.|15
TGTGCCAGCAGTTTACAATGGGCTAGAAATCAGCCCCAGCATTTT
CASSLQWARNQPQHF
>TRBJ2-4|TRBV12-5|many|.|13
TGTGCTAGTGCCCCCTCGGCAGTAAACATTCAGTACTTC
CASAPSAVNIQYF
>TRBJ1-5|TRBV5-5|.|.|15
TGTGCCAGCAGCTTTATCGCCAGGGCGGATCAGCCCCAGCATTTT
CASSFIARADQPQHF
>TRBJ1-4|TRBV7-9|many|TRBD1|16
TGTGCCAGCAGACCTACCGGGACAGGGAAAAATGAAAAACTGTTTTTT
CASRPTGTGKNEKLFF